This entry concerns a single T cell receptor beta chain. The data stem from a study of blood T cell repertoires in COVID-19. Sequencing used immunoSEQ multiplex PCR; TCRdb keeps in-frame clones, though not all of them. This sample has 300,000 to 400,000 clones, with roughly 88% found just once. The CDR3 covers 18 residues. V was cut by 3 bases and J by 1 base, with 19 bases left in between. Germline CDR1 SGHRS, CDR2 YFSETQ. Specimen: peripheral blood. The chain recombines TRBV5-1 with TRBJ2-2; D unresolved. This TCR came from a young woman with COVID-19, enrolled during active disease. The CDR3 coding sequence is TGCGCCAGCAGCTCCCCATCGGCCGCGACTTTGAACACCGGGGAGCTGTTTTTT. This sequence encodes CASSSPSAATLNTGELFF.